This is a list of T cell receptor beta chains from one sample in a study of T cell changes during pregnancy in multiple sclerosis. Only in-frame clones appear in the TCRdb table, and some are missing; sequencing was by immunoSEQ multiplex PCR. Of 84,000 or so clones listed, around 94% are singletons. Sequenced here: peripheral blood, sampled in the third trimester of pregnancy. The receptors stem from a female donor with multiple sclerosis, enrolled in a pregnancy study. CDR3s include the opening cysteine and the closing phenylalanine or tryptophan. The D gene is left open where the match is weak. A row's size may be missing; if present it is once, few, many or a size class.

v_gene	j_gene	d_gene	abundance	CDR3nt	CDR3aa
TRBV27	TRBJ2-7	TRBD2	.	TGTGCCAGCAGTTCTTCCTACGGGAGGAACTACGAGCAGTACTTC	CASSSSYGRNYEQYF
TRBV28	TRBJ2-1	TRBD2	.	TGTGCCAGCCTTACTAGCGGGAGAGGAGATGAGCAGTTCTTC	CASLTSGRGDEQFF
TRBV2	TRBJ2-2	.	.	TGTGCCAGCAGTGATGATCTGAGCACCGGGGAGCTGTTTTTT	CASSDDLSTGELFF
TRBV5-1	TRBJ2-7	.	.	TGCGCCAGCAGCCTCGAGAGCTCCTACGAGCAGTACTTC	CASSLESSYEQYF
TRBV27	TRBJ2-3	TRBD1	.	TGTGCCAGCAGTTTACTTGACAGGGTTGATACGCAGTATTTT	CASSLLDRVDTQYF
TRBV12-5	TRBJ1-5	.	.	TGTGCTAGTGGTTTCAGCTCGGGGGGTGGTCAGCCCCAGCATTTT	CASGFSSGGGQPQHF
TRBV7-8	TRBJ1-2	.	.	TGTGCCAGCAGCTTAGCGCTAACAGTGGCAGGGTCGTTCTATGGCTACACCTTC	CASSLALTVAGSFYGYTF
TRBV30	TRBJ2-3	TRBD2	once	TGTGCCTGGAGTGGCAGCGGGGTAGATACGCAGTATTTT	CAWSGSGVDTQYF
TRBV27	TRBJ2-1	TRBD1	.	TGTGCCAGCAGAACAGGGGGCCTGAATGAGCAGTTCTTC	CASRTGGLNEQFF
TRBV5-6	TRBJ2-1	TRBD2	.	TGTGCCAGCAGCTTGGAAGGGCGGGAGGTAAATGAGCAGTTCTTC	CASSLEGREVNEQFF
TRBV28	TRBJ1-5	.	.	TGTGCCAGCAGTCCCACACCTCAGGGTGATGGCAATCAGCCCCAGCATTTT	CASSPTPQGDGNQPQHF
TRBV10-3	TRBJ1-3	.	few	TGTGCCATCAGTGAAACCGGGACAGGAAACACCATATATTTT	CAISETGTGNTIYF
TRBV6-1	TRBJ2-7	.	.	TGTGCCAGCATGTCGCTAGTCCTGGAGTACTTC	CASMSLVLEYF
TRBV4-3	TRBJ2-2	.	.	TGCGCCAGCAGCCAAGTGTTTCTAGGATCGAACACCGGGGAGCTGTTTTTT	CASSQVFLGSNTGELFF
TRBV19	TRBJ1-5	TRBD1	.	TGTGCCAGTAGTCCCTGGGACAGGGGTTTTAGCAATCAGCCCCAGCATTTT	CASSPWDRGFSNQPQHF
TRBV19	TRBJ2-1	.	.	TGTGCCAGTAGTATAGATCAAGGAGGGCCCTACAATGAGCAGTTCTTC	CASSIDQGGPYNEQFF
TRBV6-1	TRBJ2-7	TRBD1	.	TGTGCCAGCGGGACAGGGGTCCCCTACGAGCAGTACTTC	CASGTGVPYEQYF
TRBV4-1	TRBJ1-3	TRBD1	.	TGCGCCAGCAGCCACCAACGCGACCCAGGGGGCTATAGAAACACCATATATTTT	CASSHQRDPGGYRNTIYF
TRBV4-1	TRBJ1-5	TRBD1	.	TGCGCCAGCAGCCAAGATCGAGGGACAGGGAGGAACGGCAATCAGCCCCAGCATTTT	CASSQDRGTGRNGNQPQHF
TRBV29-1	TRBJ1-2	.	.	TGCAGCGTTGGACAGAAGGACGGATCTAACTATGGCTACACCTTC	CSVGQKDGSNYGYTF
TRBV4-1	TRBJ2-7	TRBD1	.	TGCGCCAGCAGCCACCCACAAGGGGGCAATAGCGACGAGCAGTACTTC	CASSHPQGGNSDEQYF
TRBV7-2	TRBJ1-1	TRBD1	.	TGTGCCAGCAGCTTCCAGGGGGCCACTGAAGCTTTCTTT	CASSFQGATEAFF
TRBV21-1	TRBJ1-5	.	.	TGTGCCAGCAGCAAATCCCTACAGGGGAAACAGCCCCAGCATTTT	CASSKSLQGKQPQHF
TRBV2	TRBJ1-5	.	.	TGTGCCAGCAGTGCGACACGAGGACATCCGGCGGGCAATCAGCCCCAGCATTTT	CASSATRGHPAGNQPQHF
TRBV7-3	TRBJ1-1	.	.	TGTGCCAGCAGACAGGGCCTGAACACTGAAGCTTTCTTT	CASRQGLNTEAFF
TRBV19	TRBJ1-1	TRBD1	.	TGTGCCAGTAGGGGGGACAGGGTGCCTGAAGCTTTCTTT	CASRGDRVPEAFF
TRBV10-3	TRBJ2-1	TRBD1	.	TGTGCCATCAGTGATCTGGACAGGGGTTATGAGCAGTTCTTC	CAISDLDRGYEQFF
TRBV4-1	TRBJ2-7	TRBD2	.	TGCGCCAGCTCGGAGACTAGCGGGGCCTACGAGCAGTACTTC	CASSETSGAYEQYF
TRBV5-1	TRBJ2-5	TRBD2	.	TGCGCCAGCAGCTTGGGGACTAGCGGGAGACGAGGAGAGACCCAGTACTTC	CASSLGTSGRRGETQYF
TRBV9	TRBJ2-6	.	.	TGTGCCAGCAGCGACGGACTTTTTTCTTCTGGGGCCAACGTCCTGACTTTC	CASSDGLFSSGANVLTF
TRBV28	TRBJ2-1	TRBD2	.	TGTGCCAGCAGTCCTGGACTAGCGGAATACTACAATGAGCAGTTCTTC	CASSPGLAEYYNEQFF
TRBV2	TRBJ2-7	.	.	TGTGCCAGCAGTGATCGGCGTCCGGCAGGGTCTAACGAGCAGTACTTC	CASSDRRPAGSNEQYF
TRBV4-1	TRBJ2-2	TRBD1	.	TGCGCCAGCAGCCAAGTTTCAAGGGGGCTTAATTCCGGGGAGCTGTTTTTT	CASSQVSRGLNSGELFF
TRBV5-1	TRBJ2-7	.	.	TGCGCCAGCGCCGTGGCCAGGGCTTCCTACGAGCAGTACTTC	CASAVARASYEQYF
TRBV29-1	TRBJ1-3	.	.	TGCAGCGTTCTAAAAACCTCTGGAAACACCATATATTTT	CSVLKTSGNTIYF
TRBV5-7	TRBJ2-1	TRBD2	.	TGTGCCAGCAGCCGGAGGGCGGCGGGAGAAAGTTCCTACCACAATGAGCAGTTCTTC	CASSRRAAGESSYHNEQFF
TRBV5-6	TRBJ2-3	.	once	TGTGCCAGCAGCCGAACTAGTCTAGCAGATACGCAGTATTTT	CASSRTSLADTQYF
TRBV9	TRBJ1-2	TRBD1	.	TGTGCCAGCAGCCTTACGACAGGGGGCAGAGTGGACGGCTACACCTTC	CASSLTTGGRVDGYTF
TRBV6-1	TRBJ2-7	TRBD2	.	TGTGCCAGCAGTGGGCCTCTGGCGGGAGGGACCTACGAGCAGTACTTC	CASSGPLAGGTYEQYF
TRBV6-1	TRBJ2-5	TRBD1	.	TGTGCCAGCAGTGTATCGACAGGGGGAGGTTTTCAAGAGACCCAGTACTTC	CASSVSTGGGFQETQYF